This T cell receptor (beta chain) came from a study of blood T cell repertoires in COVID-19. The wider study: The cDNA or gDNA used as material had been derived from T cells, B-cell-depleted T cells, or PBMCs.

TCRdb keeps only in-frame clones here, not all; method: immunoSEQ multiplex PCR. This sample carries 250,000 or so clones, more than 85% of them seen once, and the ten largest clones take under 9.5%. V dropped 1 base and J dropped 5 bases, with 17 bases sitting between them. The CDR3 sequence is 16 residues long. Germline CDR1 reads LNHDA; CDR2 reads SQIVND (reference sequence). The chain joins TRBV19 to TRBJ1-1; TRBD1 is a possible D gene (5 bases). This clonotype was sampled from a man aged 35 to 55 who had recovered from COVID-19. The sequenced sample consisted of PBMCs or T cells enriched from blood (not recorded which). CDR3: CASSIGGGRAKTEAFF. The CDR3 DNA is TGTGCCAGTAGTATAGGGGGCGGCAGGGCAAAAACTGAAGCTTTCTTT.